Described below is a single T cell receptor beta chain sequence and its context. The repertoire was sequenced with immunoSEQ multiplex PCR; TCRdb's copy has only in-frame clones and lacks some. The sample yields 510,000 or so clones, around 90% seen once. The CDR3 is 11 residues long. Germline V CDR1 and CDR2: MDHEN, SYDVKM. V was pared by 11 bases and J by 4 bases, with 11 bases between. The entry originates in a study of Ad26.COV2.S vaccination and SARS-CoV-2 variants. Treatment in this sample: roughly 19 received Ad26.COV2.S at low or high dose, single or two shots; about 5 received placebo; per-sample allocation not given. Sampling happened 63 days after the first vaccine or placebo injection.

The gene calls are TRBV28 and TRBJ1-1; tentative D call: TRBD1 (6 bases). Sequences were derived from peripheral blood, sampled in a trial of Ad26.COV2.S vaccine versus placebo. This sequence originates from a person aged 18-65 years who received the Ad26.COV2.S COVID-19 vaccine or a placebo. The CDR3 nucleotides read TGTGCCGCAGGGGCGAGCACTGAAGCTTTCTTT. It specifies CAAGASTEAFF.